This T cell receptor (beta chain) was retrieved from a study of shared clonotypes between healthy human individuals. The table came from immunoSEQ multiplex PCR; TCRdb's copy has only in-frame clones and leaves some out. In the table there are just over 2,000,000 clones, roughly 95% of which are singletons. This TCR was sampled from a man aged 18 to 29 in good health. Sequencing input: naive CD4+ T cells sorted from blood. Subset noted: CD45RA+ positively selected.

In DNA, the CDR3 is TGTGCCAGCAGGAGGACAGACCGGTCCACTGAAGCTTTCTTT. Protein sequence: CASRRTDRSTEAFF. The chain links TRBV28 to TRBJ1-1, with D possibly TRBD1 on 6 matching bases. The germline V gene has CDR1 MDHEN and CDR2 SYDVKM. CDR3 size: 14 residues. V gave up 6 bases and J gave up 4 bases, with 15 bases separating them. Combining the CDR3 with reference TRBV28 and TRBJ1-1 gives the whole variable domain DVKVTQSSRYLVKRTGEKVFLECVQDMDHENMFWYRQDPGLGLRLIYFSYDVKMKEKGDIPEGYSVSREKKERFSLILESASTNQTSMYLCASRRTDRSTEAFFGQGTRLTVV.